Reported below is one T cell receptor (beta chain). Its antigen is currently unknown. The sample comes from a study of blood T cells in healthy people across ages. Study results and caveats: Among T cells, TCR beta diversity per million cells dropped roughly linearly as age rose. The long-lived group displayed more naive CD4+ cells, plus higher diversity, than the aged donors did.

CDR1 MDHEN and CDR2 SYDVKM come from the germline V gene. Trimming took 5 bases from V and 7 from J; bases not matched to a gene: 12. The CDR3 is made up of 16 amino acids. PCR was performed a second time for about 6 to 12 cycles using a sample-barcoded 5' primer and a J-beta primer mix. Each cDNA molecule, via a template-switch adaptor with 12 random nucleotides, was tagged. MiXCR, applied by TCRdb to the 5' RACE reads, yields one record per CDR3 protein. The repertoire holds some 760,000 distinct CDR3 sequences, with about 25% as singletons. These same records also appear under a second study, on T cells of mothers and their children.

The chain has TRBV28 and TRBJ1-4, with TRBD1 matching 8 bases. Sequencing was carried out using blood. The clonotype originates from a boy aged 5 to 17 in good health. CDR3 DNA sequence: TGTGCCAGCAGTGCGCCCCGGACAGGGTCGAGTGAAAAACTGTTTTTT. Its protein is CASSAPRTGSSEKLFF.